This T cell receptor beta chain was recovered during a study of T-cell memory formation after mild COVID-19. Using constant-segment primers, 5'RACE produced TCR alpha and TCR beta cDNA libraries carrying sample barcodes and UMIs. TCRdb reprocessed the 5' RACE reads via MiXCR and lists one record per CDR3 protein. This table has some 600,000 distinct CDR3 sequences, roughly 17% appearing once. CDR1 is DFQATT and CDR2 is SNEGSKA in the germline V gene (reference sequence). Trimming removed 2 bases at V and 2 bases at J, with 12 bases between. The CDR3 loop spans 14 amino acids. The source is an adult woman who had mild COVID-19 (a few samples of this study predate the infection). Cell type and time point are not known. Material: PBMCs or a T cell subset sorted from them (not recorded which). The gene calls are TRBV20-1 and TRBJ1-2; D is unclear. CDR3 residues: CSARSSEPNYGYTF. For the CDR3, the DNA is TGCAGTGCTAGATCATCCGAGCCGAACTATGGCTACACCTTC.